Listed below are T cell receptor beta chains from one sample, sequenced in a study of blood T cell repertoires in COVID-19. Profiled with immunoSEQ multiplex PCR; TCRdb holds only in-frame clones, not every one. This table has hundreds of thousands of clones, about nine tenths appearing once. The sequenced sample was PBMCs or T cells enriched from blood (not recorded which). The receptors were gathered from a woman under 30 who had recovered from COVID-19. CDR3s include the opening cysteine and the closing phenylalanine or tryptophan. The D gene is left open where the match is weak. Rows give clone size only sometimes, using once, few, many, or a class for an expanded clone.

d_gene,v_gene,abundance,j_gene,CDR3aa,CDR3nt
.,TRBV9,.,TRBJ2-3,CASSVTGTSDTQYF,TGTGCCAGCAGCGTAACCGGGACTTCAGATACGCAGTATTTT
TRBD2,TRBV7-2,.,TRBJ2-7,CASSLRRGGSYEQYF,TGTGCCAGCAGCTTAAGGCGGGGGGGCTCCTACGAGCAGTACTTC
TRBD1,TRBV5-4,.,TRBJ1-2,CASSLKGASLGYTF,TGTGCCAGCAGCTTGAAGGGGGCGTCTTTGGGCTACACCTTC
.,TRBV6-5,.,TRBJ1-2,CADGEPLVGGYTF,TGTGCTGACGGGGAGCCCTTGGTTGGTGGCTACACCTTC
.,TRBV27,.,TRBJ1-1,CASSLRGGTEAFF,TGTGCCAGCAGTTTACGAGGGGGCACTGAAGCTTTCTTT
TRBD1,TRBV5-1,.,TRBJ1-1,CASIPPGGTEAFF,TGCGCCAGCATTCCACCAGGGGGCACTGAAGCTTTCTTT
TRBD2,TRBV4-1,.,TRBJ2-1,CASSITRLAGSYNEQFF,TGCGCCAGCAGCATCACCAGACTAGCGGGTTCCTACAATGAGCAGTTCTTC
TRBD1,TRBV3-1/TRBV3-2,.,TRBJ1-4,CASSHGTVNEKLFF,TGTGCCAGCAGCCACGGGACAGTTAATGAAAAACTGTTTTTT
TRBD2,TRBV4-1,.,TRBJ2-1,CASRGTSGIREQFF,TGCGCCAGCAGAGGGACTAGCGGGATTAGGGAGCAGTTCTTC
.,TRBV7-2,.,TRBJ1-2,CASSLGRSFYGYTF,TGTGCCAGCAGCCTTGGCAGGTCGTTCTATGGCTACACCTTC
.,TRBV5-1,.,TRBJ2-5,CASRPDMQETQYF,TGCGCCAGCAGGCCCGACATGCAAGAGACCCAGTACTTC
TRBD1,TRBV6-5,.,TRBJ1-5,CASRTGASRQPQHF,TGTGCCAGCAGGACAGGGGCCTCGAGGCAGCCCCAGCATTTT
.,TRBV21-1,.,TRBJ2-3,CASTKREGSDTQYF,TGTGCCAGCACCAAGCGGGAGGGGTCAGATACGCAGTATTTT
TRBD1,TRBV19,.,TRBJ2-4,CASSKGAQDIQYF,TGTGCCAGCTCAAAGGGGGCCCAGGACATTCAGTACTTC
TRBD2,TRBV2,once,TRBJ2-2,CASSVLRGANTGELFF,TGTGCCAGCAGTGTTCTTCGGGGGGCGAACACCGGGGAGCTGTTTTTT
.,TRBV5-1,.,TRBJ1-2,CASRREAGRGYTF,TGCGCCAGCAGACGGGAGGCAGGTCGGGGCTACACCTTC
TRBD2,TRBV5-1,.,TRBJ2-3,CASSFLTSGSTDTQYF,TGCGCCAGCAGCTTCTTGACTAGCGGTAGCACAGATACGCAGTATTTT
.,TRBV29-1,.,TRBJ1-2,CSVEGQGPWGYTF,TGCAGCGTTGAAGGGCAGGGCCCCTGGGGCTACACCTTC
.,TRBV4-1,.,TRBJ2-5,CASSQVWTALQETQYF,TGCGCCAGCAGCCAAGTTTGGACTGCCCTCCAAGAGACCCAGTACTTC
.,TRBV7-2,.,TRBJ2-7,CASSLEQGLKQYF,TGTGCCAGCAGCTTAGAGCAGGGTTTGAAGCAGTACTTC
TRBD1,TRBV28,.,TRBJ1-2,CASSLRSGTGGSGYTF,TGTGCCAGCAGTTTACGGTCCGGGACAGGTGGTTCTGGCTACACCTTC
TRBD2,TRBV5-1,.,TRBJ2-7,CASSLAWREGLDEQYF,TGCGCCAGCAGCTTGGCTTGGAGGGAGGGCCTCGACGAGCAGTACTTC
.,TRBV7-8,few,TRBJ1-5,CASSFSVLGNQPQHF,TGTGCCAGCAGCTTTTCTGTCCTCGGCAATCAGCCCCAGCATTTT
TRBD2,TRBV3-1/TRBV3-2,.,TRBJ2-7,CASSGSGLTLLGYEQYF,TGTGCCAGCAGCGGGTCGGGACTAACCCTTTTGGGCTACGAGCAGTACTTC
.,TRBV3-1/TRBV3-2,.,TRBJ2-5,CASSQVNSGSGTQYF,TGTGCCAGCAGCCAAGTAAACTCAGGGTCCGGGACCCAGTACTTC
.,TRBV5-1,.,TRBJ1-1,CASSLMDSLNTEAFF,TGCGCCAGCAGCTTGATGGACAGCCTTAACACTGAAGCTTTCTTT
TRBD1,TRBV11-3,.,TRBJ2-7,CASSPRLGTGIFYEQYF,TGTGCCAGCAGCCCACGCCTAGGGACAGGGATTTTTTACGAGCAGTACTTC
.,TRBV7-3,few,TRBJ2-1,CASSWGDNEQFF,TGTGCCAGCAGCTGGGGGGACAATGAGCAGTTCTTC
TRBD2,TRBV2,once,TRBJ2-3,CASSSNVAGGLTQYF,TGTGCCAGCAGTTCTAACGTTGCGGGGGGCTTGACGCAGTATTTT
.,TRBV27,.,TRBJ2-1,CASLTHTHNEQFF,TGTGCCAGCCTCACACACACACACAATGAGCAGTTCTTC
TRBD1,TRBV6-2/TRBV6-3,.,TRBJ1-2,CASSPGTGPYGYTF,TGTGCCAGCAGCCCCGGGACAGGACCCTATGGCTACACCTTC
.,TRBV7-9,.,TRBJ1-6,CASSEQGRSLHF,TGTGCCAGCAGCGAACAGGGTCGGTCCCTCCACTTT
.,TRBV5-3,.,TRBJ1-6,CARSLASGHDNSPLHF,TGTGCCAGAAGCTTGGCTTCGGGTCACGATAATTCACCCCTCCACTTT
TRBD1,TRBV10-1,.,TRBJ2-7,CASSMGQDPSEQYF,TGCGCCAGCAGTATGGGACAGGACCCTTCCGAGCAGTACTTC
TRBD1,TRBV2,.,TRBJ1-5,CASSGTGGDQPQHF,TGTGCCAGCAGCGGGACAGGGGGGGATCAGCCCCAGCATTTT
.,TRBV7-9,.,TRBJ1-1,CASSHPGLRNTEAFF,TGTGCCAGCAGCCATCCAGGACTGAGGAACACTGAAGCTTTCTTT
.,TRBV11-3,.,TRBJ2-7,CASSPHAVYEQYF,TGTGCCAGCAGCCCACATGCGGTCTACGAGCAGTACTTC
TRBD2,TRBV27,many,TRBJ2-7,CASSQTSGLSYEQYF,TGTGCCAGCAGCCAAACTAGCGGCCTTTCCTACGAGCAGTACTTC
TRBD1,TRBV27,.,TRBJ1-1,CASSLPTGELPEAFF,TGTGCCAGCAGTCTCCCGACAGGGGAGCTCCCTGAAGCTTTCTTT
.,TRBV6-2/TRBV6-3,few,TRBJ2-7,CASTPVPETYEQYF,TGTGCCAGCACCCCTGTTCCGGAGACCTACGAGCAGTACTTC
TRBD2,TRBV9,.,TRBJ2-1,CASSVDLAGGYNEQFF,TGTGCCAGCAGCGTAGATCTAGCGGGAGGCTACAATGAGCAGTTCTTC
.,TRBV10-2,.,TRBJ1-2,CASSNSQGSYGYTF,TGCGCCAGCAGCAATTCTCAGGGGTCCTATGGCTACACCTTC
.,TRBV6-2/TRBV6-3,.,TRBJ1-5,CASTPVKGPSNQPQHF,TGTGCCAGCACCCCCGTCAAGGGGCCAAGCAATCAGCCCCAGCATTTT
.,TRBV19,.,TRBJ1-5,CASSTGRPDSYNQPQHF,TGTGCCAGTAGTACGGGTCGACCGGACAGCTACAATCAGCCCCAGCATTTT
.,TRBV5-1,.,TRBJ2-1,CASSLGLDSNEQFF,TGCGCCAGCAGCTTGGGACTAGATAGCAATGAGCAGTTCTTC
.,TRBV27,.,TRBJ1-1,CASRTVNTEAFF,TGTGCCAGCAGAACGGTGAACACTGAAGCTTTCTTT
TRBD2,TRBV9,.,TRBJ2-7,CASSAGTRAYEQYF,TGTGCCAGCAGTGCCGGGACTAGAGCCTACGAGCAGTACTTC
.,TRBV7-8,.,TRBJ1-6,CAGGAGQPYNSPLHF,TGTGCCGGCGGGGCAGGGCAACCCTATAATTCACCCCTCCACTTT
.,TRBV15,.,TRBJ1-4,CATSRALGTPDGRSVFF,TGTGCCACCAGCAGAGCCCTTGGGACGCCGGACGGGAGGTCGGTGTTTTTT
TRBD2,TRBV3-1/TRBV3-2,.,TRBJ2-2,CASSQWGGRNTGELFF,TGTGCCAGCAGCCAATGGGGCGGGAGGAACACCGGGGAGCTGTTTTTT
.,TRBV2,.,TRBJ1-5,CASSEAPGGNQPQHF,TGTGCCAGCAGTGAAGCGCCCGGGGGGAATCAGCCCCAGCATTTT
TRBD1,TRBV6-8,.,TRBJ1-2,CASSKCRDRGLNDYGYTF,TGTGCCAGCAGCAAATGCCGGGACAGGGGATTGAACGACTATGGCTACACCTTC